One and the same sample provided the 25 T cell receptor beta chains below, sequenced in a study of blood T cell repertoires in COVID-19. The repertoire was sequenced with immunoSEQ multiplex PCR; TCRdb's copy has only in-frame clones and lacks some. The table records approximately 76,000 clones, around 91% of them present only once. What was sequenced was peripheral blood. The receptors were gathered from a human donor in a cohort sampled during active COVID-19.

The chain couples TRBV4-3 to TRBJ1-4; the D gene is possibly TRBD1 (5 bases). Trimming left V 4 bases short and J 8 bases short, with 14 bases between. Germline V gene data show CDR1 as LGHNA and CDR2 as YSLEER. This CDR3 is 14 amino acids long. DNA for the CDR3: TGCGCCAGCAGCCGGGACTCTGCGAACGAAAAACTGTTTTTT. It translates to CASSRDSANEKLFF.

The genes are TRBV27 and TRBJ1-4, with D uncertain. Germline CDR1 reads MNHEY; CDR2 reads SMNVEV (reference sequence). Trimming removed 6 bases from V and 7 bases from J, with 9 bases in between. The CDR3 has 12 amino acids. CDR3 sequence: CASSPSGEKLFF. The CDR3 region has the DNA TGTGCCAGCAGCCCATCAGGTGAAAAACTGTTTTTT. Using reference TRBV27 and TRBJ1-4 for the parts outside the CDR3, the full variable domain is EAQVTQNPRYLITVTGKKLTVTCSQNMNHEYMSWYRQDPGLGLRQIYYSMNVEVTDKGDVPEGYKVSRKEKRNFPLILESPSPNQTSLYFCASSPSGEKLFFGSGTQLSVL.

The CDR3 DNA follows: TGTGCCAGCAGTGATCAGGGCAAGGTGGGTCAGCCCCAGCATTTT. It encodes CASSDQGKVGQPQHF. This rearrangement joins TRBV6-1 to TRBJ1-5, with D perhaps TRBD1 (5 bases). Germline CDR1 and CDR2: MNHNS and SASEGT. V lost 3 bases and J 6 bases, leaving 15 bases between the germline ends. This CDR3 has 15 amino acids.

The rearrangement uses TRBV29-1 and TRBJ1-2; D is ambiguous. CDR3 size: 13 residues. Germline V gene sequence: CDR1 SQVTM, CDR2 ANQGSEA. V was trimmed by 3 bases and J by 1 base, leaving 9 bases between them. CDR3 coding DNA: TGCAGCGTTGAGCCGGGAAGTAACTATGGCTACACCTTC. Its protein product is CSVEPGSNYGYTF. The full variable domain, rest sourced from reference TRBV29-1 and TRBJ1-2, is SAVISQKPSRDICQRGTSLTIQCQVDSQVTMMFWYRQQPGQSLTLIATANQGSEATYESGFVIDKFPISRPNLTFSTLTVSNMSPEDSSIYLCSVEPGSNYGYTFGSGTRLTVV.

The CDR3 loop reads CASSSGTASSGANVLTF. The CDR3 nucleotides read TGTGCCAGCAGCTCCGGGACTGCGAGCTCTGGGGCCAACGTCCTGACTTTC. The chain joins TRBV13 to TRBJ2-6; D may be TRBD2 (6 bases). V lost 4 bases to trimming and J lost 0 bases, with 13 bases between them. Germline V lookup: CDR1 PRHDT, CDR2 FYEKMQ (reference sequence). This CDR3 has 17 amino acids.

V and J are TRBV2 and TRBJ2-6; TRBD1 aligns across 10 bases. CDR3 size: 17 residues. With V trimmed by 1 base and J by 0 bases, 0 bases remained unmatched. Germline CDR1 is SNHLY and CDR2 is FYNNEI. CDR3 protein: CASSEGTGGSGANVLTF. The CDR3 nucleotides read TGTGCCAGCAGTGAAGGGACAGGGGGCTCTGGGGCCAACGTCCTGACTTTC.

In the case of this clone: One end of the junction does not line up with germline, which may come from a read error. This chain links TRBV27 with TRBJ2-7, with D unclear. The CDR3 consists of 11 residues. CDR1 is MNHEY, CDR2 SMNVEV, per germline (reference sequence). The CDR3 DNA follows: TGTGCCAGCAGTTTCTCCCACGAGCAGTACTTC. This encodes CASSFSHEQYF.

CDR3 in amino acids: CASSIVHSPLHF. The CDR3 DNA follows: TGTGCCAGCAGCATAGTGCATTCACCCCTCCACTTT. The chain is built from TRBV27 and TRBJ1-6; D is unresolved. The CDR3 is 12 residues long. Germline CDR1 and CDR2: MNHEY and SMNVEV (reference sequence). Trimming removed 6 bases at V and 8 bases at J, with 8 bases between.

This chain joins TRBV6-2 or TRBV6-3 and TRBJ2-7; TRBD2 matches at 8 bases. Germline V lookup: CDR1 MNHEY, CDR2 SVGEGT. V lost 2 bases, J lost 4 bases, and 7 bases stayed unmatched. This CDR3 is 15 amino acids long. The CDR3 DNA is TGTGCCAGCAGTTACGAGTCGGGGGGGTCATACGAGCAGTACTTC. Translation: CASSYESGGSYEQYF.

This chain uses TRBV3-1 (or the pseudogene TRBV3-2) with TRBJ1-1; possible D gene TRBD1, 6 bases. CDR3 length: 14 amino acids. Germline values: CDR1 LGHDT, CDR2 YNNKEL (reference sequence). Trimming stripped 1 base from V and 1 base from J, with 7 bases between. In DNA, the CDR3 is TGTGCCAGCAGCCAAGGGGGGCCGAACACTGAAGCTTTCTTT. Translation gives CASSQGGPNTEAFF.

In the case of this clone: An end of the junction does not agree with germline; a read error may underlie this. This sequence joins TRBV19 and TRBJ1-6; the D gene is possibly TRBD1 (6 bases). The length of the CDR3 is 13 residues. Germline CDR1 and CDR2: LNHDA and SQIVND (reference sequence). The CDR3 DNA follows: TGTGCCAGTAGCATAGGGGGGGAATCACCCCTCCACTTT. It codes for CASSIGGESPLHF.

The chain combines TRBV4-3 with TRBJ1-3; D gene ambiguous. Per germline, CDR1 LGHNA and CDR2 YSLEER. This CDR3 contains 17 residues. V was pared by 0 bases and J by 3 bases, with 15 bases between. The CDR3 DNA reads as TGCGCCAGCAGCCAAGATGTTATTAGTAGAGGTGGAAACACCATATATTTT. It translates to CASSQDVISRGGNTIYF.

The chain recombines TRBV6-2 or TRBV6-3 with TRBJ2-7, with 10 bases lining up with TRBD1. The V gene end was trimmed by 4 bases and the J gene end by 1 base; junction bases not matched to a gene: 7. CDR1 is MNHEY and CDR2 is SVGEGT in the germline V gene. CDR3 length equals 16 residues. CDR3 region: CASSSDRGRKSYEQYF. The CDR3 DNA reads TGTGCCAGCAGTTCAGACAGGGGGCGAAAGTCCTACGAGCAGTACTTC.

V gene TRBV19 combines with J gene TRBJ1-1; TRBD1 aligns across 9 bases. This CDR3 comprises 13 residues. Germline lookup yields CDR1 LNHDA and CDR2 SQIVND (reference sequence). Trimming removed 11 bases from V and 5 bases from J; junction bases left unmatched: 9. The CDR3 bases are TGTGCCGCTGAACAGGGGGCTGGGACTGAAGCTTTCTTT. It translates to CAAEQGAGTEAFF.

V usage is TRBV30 and J usage is TRBJ1-1, with 11 bases lining up with TRBD1. The germline V gene encodes CDR1 GTSNPN and CDR2 SVGIG (reference sequence). Trimming took 2 bases from V and 6 from J; bases not matched to a gene: 5. The CDR3 extends over 14 amino acids. The CDR3 DNA follows: TGTGCCTGGAGTTCCGGACAGGGGGCCGCTGAAGCTTTCTTT. Its translation: CAWSSGQGAAEAFF.

The CDR3 nucleotides are TGCAGCGTTGAAGGCTACAGGGTGGATGGCTACACCTTC. It is translated as CSVEGYRVDGYTF. J is TRBJ1-2 and V is TRBV29-1; a possible D gene is TRBD1 (6 bases). Germline V CDR1 and CDR2: SQVTM, ANQGSEA. The germline V and J ends were trimmed by 1 base and 6 bases, with 12 bases remaining between them. The length of the CDR3 is 13 residues.

The chain is built from TRBV5-8 and TRBJ2-7; 10 nucleotides agree with TRBD1. The CDR3 has 15 amino acids. V gave up 5 bases and J gave up 5 bases; unmatched junction bases: 10. Germline lookup yields CDR1 SGHTS and CDR2 YDEGEE. The CDR3 DNA follows: TGTGCCAGCAGGTTAAAGGGGACAGGGGTCAACGAGCAGTACTTC. Translated: CASRLKGTGVNEQYF. The full variable domain, completed using reference TRBV5-8 and TRBJ2-7, is EAGVTQSPTHLIKTRGQQATLRCSPISGHTSVYWYQQALGLGLQFLLWYDEGEERNRGNFPPRFSGRQFPNYSSELNVNALELEDSALYLCASRLKGTGVNEQYFGPGTRLTVT.

V is TRBV27 and J is TRBJ2-7, with TRBD1 identical over 9 bases. V lost 3 bases, J lost 7 bases, and 4 bases stayed unmatched. CDR1 is MNHEY, CDR2 SMNVEV, per germline (reference sequence). The CDR3 spans 13 residues. In nucleotides, the CDR3 is TGTGCCAGCAGTTTCGGACAGGGGCAGGAGCAGTACTTC. Amino acids: CASSFGQGQEQYF.

The J gene is TRBJ2-3, the V gene TRBV4-1; D unclear. V was cut by 0 bases and J by 5 bases, with 12 bases left in between. This CDR3 has 15 amino acids. Germline CDR1 MGHRA, CDR2 YSYEKL. The CDR3 loop reads CASSQEYRLGDTQYF. The CDR3 DNA reads as TGCGCCAGCAGCCAAGAATATCGGCTAGGAGATACGCAGTATTTT.

CDR3 region: CASSSRLAGVEQYF. The CDR3 bases are TGTGCCAGCAGCTCTCGACTAGCGGGGGTCGAGCAGTACTTC. The gene calls are TRBV7-9 and TRBJ2-7; 12 positions match TRBD2. Germline CDR1 and CDR2: SEHNR and FQNEAQ (reference sequence). Germline trimming cut 4 bases from V and 6 bases from J; bases unmatched to any gene: 4. The CDR3 totals 14 residues. Full variable domain (outside the CDR3, taken from reference TRBV7-9 and TRBJ2-7): DTGVSQNPRHKITKRGQNVTFRCDPISEHNRLYWYRQTLGQGPEFLTYFQNEAQLEKSRLLSDRFSAERPKGSFSTLEIQRTEQGDSAMYLCASSSRLAGVEQYFGPGTRLTVT.

The rearrangement uses TRBV5-5 and TRBJ1-2, with D possibly being TRBD1 (6 bases). The CDR3 sequence is 15 residues long. V lost 1 base to trimming and J lost 7 bases, with 17 bases between them. The germline V gene encodes CDR1 SGHKS and CDR2 YYEKEE (reference sequence). Here the CDR3 DNA reads TGTGCCAGCAGCTTGCAGGGGTCGGAATTTGGTGGCTACACCTTC. Translated, it gives CASSLQGSEFGGYTF.

This rearrangement joins TRBV21-1 to TRBJ2-7; TRBD2 reflects the table's D call only, with no check against the DNA. TRBV21-1 is tagged as a pseudogene. The CDR3 is made up of 14 amino acids. DNA of the CDR3: TGTGCCAGCACCGGGACTAGCGGGCCTTACGAGCAGTACTTC. Its protein product is CASTGTSGPYEQYF.

This chain links TRBV9 with TRBJ1-4; maybe TRBD1 (5 bases). Trimming shortened V by 0 bases and J by 3 bases, and 9 bases separated the two germline ends. Germline V gene sequence: CDR1 SGDLS, CDR2 YYNGEE. CDR3 length: 15 amino acids. The CDR3 here is CASSVGQRPNEKLFF. CDR3 DNA: TGTGCCAGCAGCGTAGGACAGAGGCCTAATGAAAAACTGTTTTTT.

V usage is TRBV5-8 and J usage is TRBJ1-5; the D gene is possibly TRBD1 (5 bases). V was clipped by 3 bases and J by 7 bases, with 20 bases between them. This CDR3 contains 16 residues. Germline CDR1 and CDR2: SGHTS and YDEGEE. CDR3 amino acids: CASSSGEGAGQQPQHF. The CDR3 nucleotides read TGTGCCAGCAGCTCGGGGGAGGGCGCGGGTCAACAGCCCCAGCATTTT.

This clone came up a few times. The V gene is TRBV5-1, the J gene TRBJ1-2; weak D call: TRBD1 (5 bases). Germline loops: CDR1 SGHRS, CDR2 YFSETQ. This CDR3 has 15 residues. The ends were cut back, 5 bases at V and 1 base at J, with 15 bases in the middle. CDR3 coding DNA: TGCGCCAGCAGGATAAGCAGGGCCCTTAACTATGGCTACACCTTC. As protein: CASRISRALNYGYTF.